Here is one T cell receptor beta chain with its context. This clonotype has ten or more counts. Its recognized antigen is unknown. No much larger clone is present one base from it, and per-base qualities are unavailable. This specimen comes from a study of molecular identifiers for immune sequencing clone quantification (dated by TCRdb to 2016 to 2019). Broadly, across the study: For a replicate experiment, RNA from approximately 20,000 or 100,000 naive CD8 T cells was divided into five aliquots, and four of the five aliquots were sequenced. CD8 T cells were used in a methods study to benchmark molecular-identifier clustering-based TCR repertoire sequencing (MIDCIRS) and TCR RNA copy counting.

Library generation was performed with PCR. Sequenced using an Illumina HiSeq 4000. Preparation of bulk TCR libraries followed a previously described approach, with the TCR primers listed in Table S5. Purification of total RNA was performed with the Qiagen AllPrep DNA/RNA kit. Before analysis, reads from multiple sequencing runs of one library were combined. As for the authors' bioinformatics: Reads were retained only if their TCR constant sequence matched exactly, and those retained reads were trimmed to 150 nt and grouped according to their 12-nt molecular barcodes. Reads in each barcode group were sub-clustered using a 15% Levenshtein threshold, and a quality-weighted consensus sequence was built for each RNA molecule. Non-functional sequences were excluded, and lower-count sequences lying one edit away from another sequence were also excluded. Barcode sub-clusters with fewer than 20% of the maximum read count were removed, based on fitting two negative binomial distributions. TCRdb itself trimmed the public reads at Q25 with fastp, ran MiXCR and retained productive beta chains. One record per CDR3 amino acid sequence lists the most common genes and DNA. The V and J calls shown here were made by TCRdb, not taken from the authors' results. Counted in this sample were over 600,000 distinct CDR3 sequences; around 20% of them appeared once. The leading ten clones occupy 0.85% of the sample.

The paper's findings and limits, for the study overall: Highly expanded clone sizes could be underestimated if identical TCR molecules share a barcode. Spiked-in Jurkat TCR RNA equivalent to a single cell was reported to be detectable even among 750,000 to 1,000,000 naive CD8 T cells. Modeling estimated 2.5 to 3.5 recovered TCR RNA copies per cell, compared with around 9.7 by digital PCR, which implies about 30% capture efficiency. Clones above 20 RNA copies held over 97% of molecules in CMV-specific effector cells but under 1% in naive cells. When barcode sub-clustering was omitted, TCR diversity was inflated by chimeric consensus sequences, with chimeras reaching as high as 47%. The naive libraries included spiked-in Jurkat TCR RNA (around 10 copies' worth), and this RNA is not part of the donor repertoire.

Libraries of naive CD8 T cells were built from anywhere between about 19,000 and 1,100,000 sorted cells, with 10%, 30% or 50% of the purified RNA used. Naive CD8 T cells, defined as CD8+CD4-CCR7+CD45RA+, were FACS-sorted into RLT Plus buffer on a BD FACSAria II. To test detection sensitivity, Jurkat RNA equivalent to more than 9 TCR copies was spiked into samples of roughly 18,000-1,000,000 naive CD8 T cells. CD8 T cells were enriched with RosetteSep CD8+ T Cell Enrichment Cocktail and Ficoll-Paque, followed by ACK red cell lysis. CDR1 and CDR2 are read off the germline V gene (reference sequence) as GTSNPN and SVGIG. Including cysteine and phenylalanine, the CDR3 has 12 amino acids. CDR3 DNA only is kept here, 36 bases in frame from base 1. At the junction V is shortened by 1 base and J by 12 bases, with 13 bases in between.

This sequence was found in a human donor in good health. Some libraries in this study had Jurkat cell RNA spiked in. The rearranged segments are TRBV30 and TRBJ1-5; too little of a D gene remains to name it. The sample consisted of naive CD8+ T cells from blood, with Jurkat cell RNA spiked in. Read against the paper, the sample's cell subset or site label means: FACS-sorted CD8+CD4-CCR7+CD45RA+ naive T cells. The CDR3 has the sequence CAWSDSGELQHF. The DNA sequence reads TGTGCCTGGAGTGATAGCGGGGAACTCCAGCATTTT.